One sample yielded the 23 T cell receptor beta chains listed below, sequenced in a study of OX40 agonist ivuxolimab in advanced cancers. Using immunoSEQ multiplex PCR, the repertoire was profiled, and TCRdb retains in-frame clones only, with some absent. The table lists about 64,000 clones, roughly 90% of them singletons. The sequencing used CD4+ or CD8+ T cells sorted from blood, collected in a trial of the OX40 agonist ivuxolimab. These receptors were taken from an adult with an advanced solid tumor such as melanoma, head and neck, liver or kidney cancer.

The CDR3 bases are TGTGCCAGCAGCTTATTAGACGTTGAAATAGTTGGAGATACGCAGTATTTT. The encoded protein is CASSLLDVEIVGDTQYF. V usage is TRBV11-3 and J usage is TRBJ2-3; D not resolved. Trimming took off 2 bases at V and 5 bases at J, with 20 bases between the two ends. The CDR3 contains 17 residues. The V gene's germline CDR1 is SGHNT and CDR2 YENEEA.

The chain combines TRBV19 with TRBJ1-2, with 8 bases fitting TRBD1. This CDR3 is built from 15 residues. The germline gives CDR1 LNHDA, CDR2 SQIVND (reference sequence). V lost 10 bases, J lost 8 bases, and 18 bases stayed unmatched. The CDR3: CATIKMAGQGQGYTF. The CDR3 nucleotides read TGTGCCACTATCAAGATGGCAGGACAGGGCCAAGGCTACACCTTC.

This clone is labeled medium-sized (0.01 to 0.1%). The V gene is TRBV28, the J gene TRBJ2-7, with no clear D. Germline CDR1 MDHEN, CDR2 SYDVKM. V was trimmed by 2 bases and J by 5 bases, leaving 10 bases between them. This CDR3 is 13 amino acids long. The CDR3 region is CASSLIWQNEQYF. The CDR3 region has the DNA TGTGCCAGCAGTTTAATATGGCAGAACGAGCAGTACTTC.

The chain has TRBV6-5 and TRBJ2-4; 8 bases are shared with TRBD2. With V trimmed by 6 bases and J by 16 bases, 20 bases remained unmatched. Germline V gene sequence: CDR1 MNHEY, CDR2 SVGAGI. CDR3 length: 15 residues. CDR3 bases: TGTGCCAGCAGCCCCAGCGGGAGTGGCTTTCGAACCGTTTACTTC. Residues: CASSPSGSGFRTVYF.

The CDR3 DNA sequence: TGTGCCTGGACTCGGATAGCGGGTTCTAGCACAGATACGCAGTATTTT. The encoded protein is CAWTRIAGSSTDTQYF. The V and J genes are TRBV30 and TRBJ2-3, with 7 bases matching TRBD2. This CDR3 has 16 amino acids. V dropped 4 bases and J dropped 0; count of bases not matched to a gene: 10. The germline V gene has CDR1 GTSNPN and CDR2 SVGIG (reference sequence). The entire variable domain, with the rest obtained from reference TRBV30 and TRBJ2-3, is as follows: SQTIHQWPATLVQPVGSPLSLECTVEGTSNPNLYWYRQAAGRGLQLLFYSVGIGQISSEVPQNLSASRPQDRQFILSSKKLLLSDSGFYLCAWTRIAGSSTDTQYFGPGTRLTVL.

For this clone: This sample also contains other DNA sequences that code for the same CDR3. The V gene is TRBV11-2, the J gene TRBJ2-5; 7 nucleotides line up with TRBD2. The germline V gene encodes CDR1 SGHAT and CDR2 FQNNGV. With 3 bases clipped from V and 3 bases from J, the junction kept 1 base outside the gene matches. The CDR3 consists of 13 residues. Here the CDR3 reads CASSFAGEETQYF. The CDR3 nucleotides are TGTGCCAGCAGCTTCGCGGGAGAAGAGACCCAGTACTTC.

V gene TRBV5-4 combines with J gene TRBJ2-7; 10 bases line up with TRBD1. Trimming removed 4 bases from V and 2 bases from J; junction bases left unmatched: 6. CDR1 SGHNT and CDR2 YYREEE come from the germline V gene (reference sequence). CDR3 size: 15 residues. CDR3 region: CASSPRGQGPYEQYF. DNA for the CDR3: TGTGCCAGCAGCCCCAGGGGACAGGGGCCCTACGAGCAGTACTTC.

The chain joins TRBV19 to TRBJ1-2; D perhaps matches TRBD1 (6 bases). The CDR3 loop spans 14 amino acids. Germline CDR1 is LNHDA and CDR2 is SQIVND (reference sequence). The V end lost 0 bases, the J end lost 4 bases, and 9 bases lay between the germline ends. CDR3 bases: TGTGCCAGTAGTATAGAACAGGACAGCTATGGCTACACCTTC. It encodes CASSIEQDSYGYTF.

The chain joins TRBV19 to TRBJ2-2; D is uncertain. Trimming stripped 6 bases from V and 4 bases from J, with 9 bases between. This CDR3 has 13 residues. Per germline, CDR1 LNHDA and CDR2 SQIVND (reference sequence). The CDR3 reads CASRRTSTGELFF. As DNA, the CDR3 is TGTGCCAGTAGGCGAACTTCCACCGGGGAGCTGTTTTTT.

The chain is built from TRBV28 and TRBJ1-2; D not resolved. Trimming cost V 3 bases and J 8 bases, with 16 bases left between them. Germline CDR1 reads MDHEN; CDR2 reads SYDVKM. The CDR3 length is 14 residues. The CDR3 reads CASSFGHRVGGYTF. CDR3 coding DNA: TGTGCCAGCAGTTTTGGTCACCGAGTCGGGGGCTACACCTTC.

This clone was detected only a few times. As DNA, the CDR3 is TGTGCCAGCAGCCCTAGCGGGAGCTCCTACGAGCAGTACTTC. Amino acid sequence: CASSPSGSSYEQYF. This rearrangement joins TRBV7-9 to TRBJ2-7; TRBD2 aligns across 10 bases. CDR3 size: 14 residues. Trimming at V came to 5 bases and at J to 0 bases, leaving 1 base not matched to a gene. The germline V gene encodes CDR1 SEHNR and CDR2 FQNEAQ (reference sequence).

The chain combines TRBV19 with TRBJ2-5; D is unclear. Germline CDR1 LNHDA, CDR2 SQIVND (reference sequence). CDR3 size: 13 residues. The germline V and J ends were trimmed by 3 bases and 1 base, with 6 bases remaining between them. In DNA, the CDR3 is TGTGCCAGTAGTATTAACAGCCAAGAGACCCAGTACTTC. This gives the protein CASSINSQETQYF.

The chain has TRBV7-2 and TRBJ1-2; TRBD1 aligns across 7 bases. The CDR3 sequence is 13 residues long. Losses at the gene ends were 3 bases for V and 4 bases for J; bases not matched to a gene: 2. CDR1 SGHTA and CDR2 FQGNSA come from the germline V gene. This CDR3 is CASSFRGVYGYTF. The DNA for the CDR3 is TGTGCCAGCAGCTTCAGGGGGGTCTATGGCTACACCTTC. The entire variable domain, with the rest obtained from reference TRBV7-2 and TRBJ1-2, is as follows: GAGVSQSPSNKVTEKGKDVELRCDPISGHTALYWYRQSLGQGLEFLIYFQGNSAPDKSGLPSDRFSAERTGGSVSTLTIQRTQQEDSAVYLCASSFRGVYGYTFGSGTRLTVV.

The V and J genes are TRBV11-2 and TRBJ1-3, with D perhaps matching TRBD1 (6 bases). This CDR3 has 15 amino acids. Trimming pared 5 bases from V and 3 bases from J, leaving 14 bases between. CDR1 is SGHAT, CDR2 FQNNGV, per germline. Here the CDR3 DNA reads TGTGCCAGCAGCCGCGACGGGGGGCTTGGAAACACCATATATTTT. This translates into CASSRDGGLGNTIYF.

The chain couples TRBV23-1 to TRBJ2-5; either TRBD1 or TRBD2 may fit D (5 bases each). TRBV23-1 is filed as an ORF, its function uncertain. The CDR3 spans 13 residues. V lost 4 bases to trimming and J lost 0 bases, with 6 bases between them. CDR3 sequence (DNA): TGCGCCAGCAGTCCGGGACACCAAGAGACCCAGTACTTC. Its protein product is CASSPGHQETQYF.

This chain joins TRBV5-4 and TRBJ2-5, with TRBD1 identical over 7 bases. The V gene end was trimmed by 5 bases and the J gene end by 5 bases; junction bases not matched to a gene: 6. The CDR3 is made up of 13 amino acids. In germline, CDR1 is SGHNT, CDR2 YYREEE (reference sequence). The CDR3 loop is CASSKDRAETQYF. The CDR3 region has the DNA TGTGCCAGCAGTAAAGACAGGGCGGAGACCCAGTACTTC.

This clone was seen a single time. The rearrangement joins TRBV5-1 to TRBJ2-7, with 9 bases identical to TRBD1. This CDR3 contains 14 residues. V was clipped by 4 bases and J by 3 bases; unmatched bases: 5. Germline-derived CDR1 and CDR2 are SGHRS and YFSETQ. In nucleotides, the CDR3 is TGCGCCAGCAGCGCCGGGACAGGGTTCTACGAGCAGTACTTC. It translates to CASSAGTGFYEQYF.

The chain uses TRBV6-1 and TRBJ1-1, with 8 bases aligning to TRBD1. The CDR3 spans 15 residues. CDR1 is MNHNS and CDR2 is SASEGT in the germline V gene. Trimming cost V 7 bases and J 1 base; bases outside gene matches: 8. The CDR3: CASKSPTGANTEAFF. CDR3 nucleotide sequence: TGTGCCAGCAAGTCACCGACAGGGGCGAACACTGAAGCTTTCTTT.

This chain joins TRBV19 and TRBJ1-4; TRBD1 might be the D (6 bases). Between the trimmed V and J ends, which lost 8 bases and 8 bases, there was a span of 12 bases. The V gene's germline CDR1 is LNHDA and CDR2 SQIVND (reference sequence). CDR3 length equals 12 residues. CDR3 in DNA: TGTGCCAGTGGACAGTCCCGAGAAAAACTGTTTTTT. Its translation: CASGQSREKLFF.

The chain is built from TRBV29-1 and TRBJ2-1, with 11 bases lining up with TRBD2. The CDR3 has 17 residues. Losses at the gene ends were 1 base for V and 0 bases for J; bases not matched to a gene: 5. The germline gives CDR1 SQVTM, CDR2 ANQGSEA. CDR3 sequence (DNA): TGCAGCGTTGAAGGGACTAGCGGGTCTAGCTCCTACAATGAGCAGTTCTTC. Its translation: CSVEGTSGSSSYNEQFF.

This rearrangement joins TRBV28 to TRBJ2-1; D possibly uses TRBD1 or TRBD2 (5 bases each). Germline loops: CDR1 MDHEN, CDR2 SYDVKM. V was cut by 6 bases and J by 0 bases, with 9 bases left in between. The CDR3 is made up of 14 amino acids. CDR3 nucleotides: TGTGCCAGCAGGTCTGGGGGCTCCTACAATGAGCAGTTCTTC. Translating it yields CASRSGGSYNEQFF.

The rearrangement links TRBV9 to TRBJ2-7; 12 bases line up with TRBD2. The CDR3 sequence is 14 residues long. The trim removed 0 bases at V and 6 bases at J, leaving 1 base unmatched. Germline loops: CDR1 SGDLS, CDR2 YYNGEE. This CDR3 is CASSVGTSGTEQYF. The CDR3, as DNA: TGTGCCAGCAGCGTAGGGACTAGCGGGACCGAGCAGTACTTC.

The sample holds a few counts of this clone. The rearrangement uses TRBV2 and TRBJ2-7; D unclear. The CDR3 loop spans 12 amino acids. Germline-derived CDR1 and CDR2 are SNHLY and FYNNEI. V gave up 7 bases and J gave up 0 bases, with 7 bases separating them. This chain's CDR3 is CASTGNSYEQYF. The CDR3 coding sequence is TGTGCCAGCACGGGCAACTCCTACGAGCAGTACTTC.